This TCR beta chain emerged from a study of OX40 agonist ivuxolimab in advanced cancers. Turning to the study itself: Participants, 65% to 85% male, averaged roughly 60 years of age, ranging from about 23 to 79. Past anti-PD-1, anti-PD-L1 or anti-CTLA-4 therapy was accepted, and 30% to 45% had received some. Findings and caveats of the study: In CD8+ T cells, expanded clones were on average more numerous than in CD4+. With doses of 0.1 to 3.0 mg/kg, CD4+ and CD8+ blood T cells had undergone clonal expansion by week 6.

To note about this clone: Its target is not known.

Germline-derived CDR1 and CDR2 are SGDLS and YYNGEE. This CDR3 comprises 14 residues. The V end lost 1 base, the J end lost 4 bases, and 9 bases lay between the germline ends. Some clones are missing from TCRdb's copy, which holds only in-frame ones; the method was immunoSEQ multiplex PCR. The table includes about 68,000 clones, approximately 86% detected once. This clonotype was obtained from an adult with an advanced solid tumor such as melanoma, head and neck, liver or kidney cancer. V and J are TRBV9 and TRBJ2-1, with D uncertain. The sequenced sample was CD4+ or CD8+ T cells sorted from blood, obtained in a trial of the OX40 agonist ivuxolimab. The CDR3 is CASSVIPEYNEQFF. As DNA, the CDR3 is TGTGCCAGCAGCGTAATCCCTGAATACAATGAGCAGTTCTTC. Full variable domain (outside the CDR3, taken from reference TRBV9 and TRBJ2-1): DSGVTQTPKHLITATGQRVTLRCSPRSGDLSVYWYQQSLDQGLQFLIQYYNGEERAKGNILERFSAQQFPDLHSELNLSSLELGDSALYFCASSVIPEYNEQFFGPGTRLTVL.